The next 10 T cell receptor beta chains were all read from a single sample in a study of cytotoxic CD8 clonotypes in ibrutinib-treated CLL. The data were produced by immunoSEQ multiplex PCR, yet TCRdb's version contains in-frame clones alone and is incomplete. Of almost 250,000 clones detected, around 70% appear once; the ten largest clones hold approximately 15%. Sequenced here: PBMCs, sampled after 24 months of ibrutinib treatment. These receptors all come from a human donor with chronic lymphocytic leukemia.

The V call is TRBV7-9, the J call TRBJ2-7; D unclear. Germline-derived CDR1 and CDR2 are SEHNR and FQNEAQ (reference sequence). The CDR3 spans 12 residues. Trimming took off 5 bases at V and 2 bases at J, with 7 bases between the two ends. The DNA of the CDR3 is TGTGCCAGCAGCCTCCGGGCCTACGAGCAGTACTTC. This codes for CASSLRAYEQYF.

This sequence joins TRBV7-9 and TRBJ2-3; D is tentatively TRBD1 or TRBD2 (5 bases each). V was shortened by 2 bases and J by 1 base, with 13 bases between the two germline ends. The germline V gene has CDR1 SEHNR and CDR2 FQNEAQ (reference sequence). The CDR3 contains 16 residues. CDR3 sequence reads: CASSLTRGVGTDTQYF. In DNA, the CDR3 is TGTGCCAGCAGCTTAACTAGGGGTGTTGGCACAGATACGCAGTATTTT.

This chain uses TRBV11-3 with TRBJ1-4; D is unclear. Trimming left V 0 bases short and J 11 bases short, with 10 bases between. CDR3 length equals 13 residues. The germline gives CDR1 SGHNT, CDR2 YENEEA. The CDR3 here is CASSLDSSGKLFF. The DNA for the CDR3 is TGTGCCAGCAGCTTAGATTCGAGTGGGAAACTGTTTTTT.

The chain uses TRBV6-6 and TRBJ2-1, with D tentatively TRBD1 (7 bases). The germline V gene encodes CDR1 MNHNY and CDR2 SVGAGI (reference sequence). V lost 7 bases to trimming and J lost 8 bases, with 9 bases between them. This CDR3 spans 11 amino acids. The CDR3: CASIRGDEQFF. CDR3 in DNA: TGTGCCAGCATCAGGGGGGATGAGCAGTTCTTC.

The chain uses TRBV11-2 and TRBJ2-7; TRBD1 is a possible D gene (6 bases). Germline lookup yields CDR1 SGHAT and CDR2 FQNNGV. This CDR3 is 14 amino acids long. With 5 bases removed from V and 5 bases from J, the gap between germline ends came to 16 bases. The CDR3 is CASSQRKGQNEQYF. The CDR3 DNA reads as TGTGCCAGCAGCCAGAGGAAAGGACAGAACGAGCAGTACTTC.

This clone was seen more than once but under ten times. The J gene is TRBJ1-2, the V gene TRBV27; D uncertain. There are 16 residues in the CDR3. Trimming pared 0 bases from V and 0 bases from J, leaving 11 bases between. In germline, CDR1 is MNHEY, CDR2 SMNVEV (reference sequence). In nucleotides, the CDR3 is TGTGCCAGCAGTTTATCCTTGGCAGCCACTAACTATGGCTACACCTTC. As protein: CASSLSLAATNYGYTF.

The genes are TRBV27 and TRBJ2-1, with 7 positions matching TRBD2. Looked up from germline, CDR1 is MNHEY and CDR2 is SMNVEV (reference sequence). Trimming took 5 bases from V and 4 from J; bases not matched to a gene: 8. The CDR3 is 15 residues long. Here the CDR3 DNA reads TGTGCCAGCAGTCCCCGCCCGCGGGGGTACAATGAGCAGTTCTTC. Amino acid sequence: CASSPRPRGYNEQFF.

V usage is TRBV25-1 and J usage is TRBJ2-7; D perhaps matches TRBD2 (6 bases). From germline, CDR1 is MGHDK and CDR2 SYGVNS. The germline V and J ends were trimmed by 7 bases and 4 bases, with 8 bases remaining between them. The CDR3 is 11 residues long. The chain's CDR3 is CASNGLYEQYF. For the CDR3, the DNA is TGTGCCAGCAATGGACTATACGAGCAGTACTTC.

The table lists this clone with a few counts. CDR3 loop: CASGPWYEQYF. The CDR3 DNA follows: TGTGCCAGCGGCCCCTGGTACGAGCAGTACTTC. The chain couples TRBV27 to TRBJ2-7; D call uncertain. V was cut by 8 bases and J by 4 bases, with 9 bases left in between. The CDR3 extends over 11 amino acids. Germline V gives CDR1 MNHEY, CDR2 SMNVEV (reference sequence).

The gene calls are TRBV7-9 and TRBJ1-1, with TRBD1 matching over 7 bases. Per the germline V gene, CDR1 is SEHNR and CDR2 is FQNEAQ (reference sequence). This CDR3 is built from 15 residues. V dropped 5 bases and J dropped 1; count of bases not matched to a gene: 7. The CDR3 here is CASSQRQGSNTEAFF. Written as DNA, the CDR3 is TGTGCCAGCAGCCAAAGACAGGGCTCGAACACTGAAGCTTTCTTT.